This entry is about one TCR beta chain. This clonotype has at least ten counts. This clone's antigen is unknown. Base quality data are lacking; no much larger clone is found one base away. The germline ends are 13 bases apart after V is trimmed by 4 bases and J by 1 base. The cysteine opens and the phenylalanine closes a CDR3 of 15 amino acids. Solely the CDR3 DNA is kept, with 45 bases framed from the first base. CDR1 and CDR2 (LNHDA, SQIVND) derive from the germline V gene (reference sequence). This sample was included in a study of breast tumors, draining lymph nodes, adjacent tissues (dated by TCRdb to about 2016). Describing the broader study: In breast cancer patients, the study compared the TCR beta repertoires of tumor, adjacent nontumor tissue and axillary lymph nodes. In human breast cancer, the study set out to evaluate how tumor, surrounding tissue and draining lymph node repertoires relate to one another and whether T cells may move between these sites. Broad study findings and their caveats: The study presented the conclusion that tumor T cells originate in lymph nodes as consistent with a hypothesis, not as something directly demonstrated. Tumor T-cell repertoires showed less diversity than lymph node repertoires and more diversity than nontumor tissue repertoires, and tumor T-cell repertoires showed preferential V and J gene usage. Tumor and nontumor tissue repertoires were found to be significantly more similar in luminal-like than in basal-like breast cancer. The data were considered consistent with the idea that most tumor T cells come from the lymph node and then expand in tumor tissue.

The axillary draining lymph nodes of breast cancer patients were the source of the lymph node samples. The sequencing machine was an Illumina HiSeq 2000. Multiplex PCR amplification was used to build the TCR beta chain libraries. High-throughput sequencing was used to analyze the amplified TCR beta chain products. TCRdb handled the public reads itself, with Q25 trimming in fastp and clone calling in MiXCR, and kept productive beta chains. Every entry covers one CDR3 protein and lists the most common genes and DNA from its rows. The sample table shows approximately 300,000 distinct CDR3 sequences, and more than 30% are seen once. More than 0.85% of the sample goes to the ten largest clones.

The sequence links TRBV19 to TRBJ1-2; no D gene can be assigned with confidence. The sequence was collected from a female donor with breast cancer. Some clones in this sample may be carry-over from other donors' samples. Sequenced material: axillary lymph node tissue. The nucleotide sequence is TGTGCCAGTAGTAGGTTAGTGCAGCGTAACTATGGCTACACCTTC. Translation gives CASSRLVQRNYGYTF.